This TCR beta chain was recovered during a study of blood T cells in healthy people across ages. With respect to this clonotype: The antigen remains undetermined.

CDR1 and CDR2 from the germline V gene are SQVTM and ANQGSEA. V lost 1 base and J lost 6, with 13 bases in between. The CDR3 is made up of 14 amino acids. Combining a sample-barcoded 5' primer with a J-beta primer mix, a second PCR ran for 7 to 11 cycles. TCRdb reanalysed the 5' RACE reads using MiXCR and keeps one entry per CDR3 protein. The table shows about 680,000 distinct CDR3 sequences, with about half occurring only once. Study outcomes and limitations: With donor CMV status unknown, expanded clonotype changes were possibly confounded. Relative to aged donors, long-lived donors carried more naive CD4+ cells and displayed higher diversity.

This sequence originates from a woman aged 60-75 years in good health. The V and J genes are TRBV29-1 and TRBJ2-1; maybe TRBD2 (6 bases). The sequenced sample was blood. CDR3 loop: CSVEVPGARNEQFF. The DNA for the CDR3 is TGCAGCGTTGAAGTACCGGGAGCCCGCAATGAGCAGTTCTTC.